This T cell receptor beta chain was profiled in a study of blood T cell repertoires in COVID-19. Overall study context: Specimens from acute and convalescent COVID-19 originated in the United States, Italy and Spain. PBMCs, B-cell-depleted T cells, or T cells provided the cDNA or gDNA that made up the material.

Original processing notes: Using reference gene primer amplification, nucleated cell counts were estimated. The protocol was immunoSEQ multiplex PCR, while the TCRdb copy is restricted to in-frame clones and leaves out a portion. Clone size and the V and J calls come from that table; the DNA yielded D and trimming. The table has roughly 30,000 clones, roughly 87% seen once. V dropped 2 bases and J dropped 0; count of bases not matched to a gene: 5. This CDR3 comprises 16 residues. CDR1 KGHSH and CDR2 LQKENI come from the germline V gene. The chain combines TRBV18 with TRBJ1-1; TRBD1 matches 8 bases. Sequenced input: peripheral blood. The origin of this receptor is a human donor in a cohort sampled during active COVID-19. The CDR3 sequence is CASSPGAGGVNTEAFF. DNA for the CDR3: TGTGCCAGCTCACCAGGGGCAGGGGGCGTGAACACTGAAGCTTTCTTT. Full variable domain (remainder filled in from reference TRBV18 and TRBJ1-1): NAGVMQNPRHLVRRRGQEARLRCSPMKGHSHVYWYRQLPEEGLKFMVYLQKENIIDESGMPKERFSAEFPKEGPSILRIQQVVRGDSAAYFCASSPGAGGVNTEAFFGQGTRLTVV.